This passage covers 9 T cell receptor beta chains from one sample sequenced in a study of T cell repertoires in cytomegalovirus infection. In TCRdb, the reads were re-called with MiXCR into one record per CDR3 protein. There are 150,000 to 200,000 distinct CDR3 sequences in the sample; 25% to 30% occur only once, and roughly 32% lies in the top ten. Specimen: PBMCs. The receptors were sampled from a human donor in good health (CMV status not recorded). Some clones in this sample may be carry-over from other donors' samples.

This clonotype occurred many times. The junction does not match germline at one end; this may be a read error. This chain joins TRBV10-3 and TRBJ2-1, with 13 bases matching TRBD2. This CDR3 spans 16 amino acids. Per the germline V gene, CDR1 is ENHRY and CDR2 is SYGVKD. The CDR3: CAITEGLAGNLNEQFF. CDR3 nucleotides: TGTGCCATCACTGAGGGACTAGCGGGGAATCTGAATGAGCAGTTCTTC.

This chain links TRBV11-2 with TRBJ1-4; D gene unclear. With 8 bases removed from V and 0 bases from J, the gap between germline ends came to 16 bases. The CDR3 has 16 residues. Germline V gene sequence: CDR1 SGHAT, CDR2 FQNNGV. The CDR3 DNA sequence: TGTGCCAGCCAAAACGGGCAGCTTGCAACTAATGAAAAACTGTTTTTT. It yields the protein CASQNGQLATNEKLFF.

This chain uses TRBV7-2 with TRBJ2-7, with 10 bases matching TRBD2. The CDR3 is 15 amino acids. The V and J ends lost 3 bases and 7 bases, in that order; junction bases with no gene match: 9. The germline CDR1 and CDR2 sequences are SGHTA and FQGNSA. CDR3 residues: CASSLGGLAVKEQYF. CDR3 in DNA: TGTGCCAGCAGCTTGGGAGGACTAGCGGTGAAGGAGCAGTACTTC.

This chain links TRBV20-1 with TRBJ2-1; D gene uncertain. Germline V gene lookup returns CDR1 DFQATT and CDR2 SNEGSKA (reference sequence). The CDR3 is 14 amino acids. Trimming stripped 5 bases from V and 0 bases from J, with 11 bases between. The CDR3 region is CSALPYPSYNEQFF. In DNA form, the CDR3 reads TGCAGTGCTCTACCTTACCCCTCCTACAATGAGCAGTTCTTC.

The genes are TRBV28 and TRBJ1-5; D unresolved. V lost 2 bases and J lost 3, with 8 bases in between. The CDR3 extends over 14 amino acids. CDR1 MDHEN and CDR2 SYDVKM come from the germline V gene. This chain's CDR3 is CASSLSGINQPQHF. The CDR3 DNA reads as TGTGCCAGCAGTTTAAGTGGGATCAATCAGCCCCAGCATTTT.

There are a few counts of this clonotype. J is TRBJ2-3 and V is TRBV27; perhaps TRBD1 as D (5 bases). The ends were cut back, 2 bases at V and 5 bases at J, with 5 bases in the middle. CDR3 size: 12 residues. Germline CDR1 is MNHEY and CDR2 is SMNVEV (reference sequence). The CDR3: CASSLRGDTQYF. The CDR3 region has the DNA TGTGCCAGCAGTTTAAGGGGAGATACGCAGTATTTT.

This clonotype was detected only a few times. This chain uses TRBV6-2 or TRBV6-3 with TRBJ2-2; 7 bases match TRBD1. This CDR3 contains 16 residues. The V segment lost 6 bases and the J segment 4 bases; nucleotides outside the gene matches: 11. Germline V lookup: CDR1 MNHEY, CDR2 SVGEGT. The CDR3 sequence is CASRDETGPVTGELFF. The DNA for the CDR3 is TGTGCCAGCAGGGATGAGACAGGGCCGGTCACCGGGGAGCTGTTTTTT.

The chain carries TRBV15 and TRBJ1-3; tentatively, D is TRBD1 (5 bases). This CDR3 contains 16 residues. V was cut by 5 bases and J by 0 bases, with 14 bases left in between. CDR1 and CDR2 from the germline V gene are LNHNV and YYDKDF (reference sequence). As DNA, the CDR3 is TGTGCCACCAGCGGCCCGGGGCTTCTCTCTGGAAACACCATATATTTT. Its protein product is CATSGPGLLSGNTIYF.

CDR3 nucleotides: TGCAGTGCTAGACGGAGTGGACTAACCTACGAGCAGTACTTC. Translating it yields CSARRSGLTYEQYF. This chain joins TRBV20-1 and TRBJ2-7; possibly TRBD2 for D (6 bases). The V end was cut by 2 bases, the J end by 2 bases, with 13 bases between. The CDR3 covers 14 residues. CDR1 DFQATT and CDR2 SNEGSKA come from the germline V gene (reference sequence).